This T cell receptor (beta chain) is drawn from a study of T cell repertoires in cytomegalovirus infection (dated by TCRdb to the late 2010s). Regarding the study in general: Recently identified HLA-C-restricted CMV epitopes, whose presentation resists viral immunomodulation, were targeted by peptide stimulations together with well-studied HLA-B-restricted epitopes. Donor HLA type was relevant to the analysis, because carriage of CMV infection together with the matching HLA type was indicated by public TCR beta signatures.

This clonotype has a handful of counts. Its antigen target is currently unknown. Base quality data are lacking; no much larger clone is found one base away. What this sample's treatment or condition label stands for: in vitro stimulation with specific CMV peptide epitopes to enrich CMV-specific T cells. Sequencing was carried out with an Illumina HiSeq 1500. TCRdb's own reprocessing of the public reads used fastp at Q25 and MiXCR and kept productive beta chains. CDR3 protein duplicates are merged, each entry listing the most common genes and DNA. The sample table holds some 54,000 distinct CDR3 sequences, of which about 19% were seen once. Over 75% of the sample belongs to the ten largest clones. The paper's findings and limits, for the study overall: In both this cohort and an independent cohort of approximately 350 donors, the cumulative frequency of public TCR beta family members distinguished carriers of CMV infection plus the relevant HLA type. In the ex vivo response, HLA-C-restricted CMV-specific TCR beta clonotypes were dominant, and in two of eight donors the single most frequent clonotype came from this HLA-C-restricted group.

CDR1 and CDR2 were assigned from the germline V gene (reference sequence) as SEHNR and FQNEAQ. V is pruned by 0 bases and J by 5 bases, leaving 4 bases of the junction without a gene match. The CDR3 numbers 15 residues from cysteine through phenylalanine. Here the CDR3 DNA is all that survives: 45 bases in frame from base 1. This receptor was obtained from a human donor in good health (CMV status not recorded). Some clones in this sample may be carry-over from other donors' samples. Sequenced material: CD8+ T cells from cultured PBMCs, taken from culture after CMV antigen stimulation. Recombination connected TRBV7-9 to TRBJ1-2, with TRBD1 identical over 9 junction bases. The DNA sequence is TGTGCCAGCAGCTTAGCGCGGGACAGGGTGTATGGCTACACCTTC. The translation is CASSLARDRVYGYTF.